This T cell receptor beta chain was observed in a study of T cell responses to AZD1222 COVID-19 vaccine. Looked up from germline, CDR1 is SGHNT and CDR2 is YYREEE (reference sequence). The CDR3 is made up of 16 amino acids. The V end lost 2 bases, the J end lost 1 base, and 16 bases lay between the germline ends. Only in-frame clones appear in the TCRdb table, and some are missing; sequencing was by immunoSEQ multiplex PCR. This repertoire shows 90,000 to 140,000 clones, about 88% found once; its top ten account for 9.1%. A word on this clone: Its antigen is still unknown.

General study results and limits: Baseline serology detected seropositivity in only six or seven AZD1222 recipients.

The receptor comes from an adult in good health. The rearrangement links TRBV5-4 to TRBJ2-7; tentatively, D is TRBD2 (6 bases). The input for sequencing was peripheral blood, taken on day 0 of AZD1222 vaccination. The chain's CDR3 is CASSFGLERASYEQYF. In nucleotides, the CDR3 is TGTGCCAGCAGCTTTGGCCTCGAGCGGGCGTCCTACGAGCAGTACTTC.